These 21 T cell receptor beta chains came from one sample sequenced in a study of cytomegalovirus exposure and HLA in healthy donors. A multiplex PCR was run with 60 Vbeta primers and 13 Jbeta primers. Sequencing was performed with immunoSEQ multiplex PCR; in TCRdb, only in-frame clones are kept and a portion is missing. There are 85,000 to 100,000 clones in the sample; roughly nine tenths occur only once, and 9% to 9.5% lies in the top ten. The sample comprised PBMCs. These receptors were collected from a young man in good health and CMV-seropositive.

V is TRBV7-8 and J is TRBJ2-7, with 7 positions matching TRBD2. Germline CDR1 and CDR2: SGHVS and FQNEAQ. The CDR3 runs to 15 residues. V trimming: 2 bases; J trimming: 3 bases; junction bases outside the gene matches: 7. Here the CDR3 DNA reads TGTGCCAGCAGCTTACGTTCCAGGGAGGGCTACGAGCAGTACTTC. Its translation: CASSLRSREGYEQYF.

The CDR3 spells CASSLETGGWDQPQHF. The CDR3 DNA reads as TGTGCCAGCAGCTTAGAAACAGGGGGCTGGGATCAGCCCCAGCATTTT. The chain recombines TRBV7-6 with TRBJ1-5, with 9 bases aligning to TRBD1. This CDR3 has 16 residues. CDR1 and CDR2 from the germline V gene are SGHVS and FNYEAQ. Losses at the gene ends were 1 base for V and 5 bases for J; bases not matched to a gene: 6.

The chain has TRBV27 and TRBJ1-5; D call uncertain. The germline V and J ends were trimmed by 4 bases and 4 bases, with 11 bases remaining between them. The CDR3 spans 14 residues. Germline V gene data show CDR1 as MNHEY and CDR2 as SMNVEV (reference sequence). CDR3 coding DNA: TGTGCCAGCAGTTCCCGACGGGGTAATCAGCCCCAGCATTTT. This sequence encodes CASSSRRGNQPQHF.

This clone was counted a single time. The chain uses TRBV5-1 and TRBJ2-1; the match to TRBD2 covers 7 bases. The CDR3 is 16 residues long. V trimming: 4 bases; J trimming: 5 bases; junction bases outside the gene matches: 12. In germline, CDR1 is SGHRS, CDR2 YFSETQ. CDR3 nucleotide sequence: TGCGCCAGCAGCGCCGCGGGACTATCCATCCACAATGAGCAGTTCTTC. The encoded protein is CASSAAGLSIHNEQFF.

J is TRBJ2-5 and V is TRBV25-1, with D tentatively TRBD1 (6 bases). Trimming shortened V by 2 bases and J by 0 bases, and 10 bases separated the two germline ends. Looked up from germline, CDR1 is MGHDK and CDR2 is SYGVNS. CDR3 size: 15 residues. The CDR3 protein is CASSEPTGYQETQYF. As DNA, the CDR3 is TGTGCCAGCAGTGAACCCACAGGGTACCAAGAGACCCAGTACTTC.

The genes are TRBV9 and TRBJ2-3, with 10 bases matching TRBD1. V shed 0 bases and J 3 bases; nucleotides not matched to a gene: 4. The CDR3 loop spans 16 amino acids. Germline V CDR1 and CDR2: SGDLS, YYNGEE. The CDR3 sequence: CASSVGGGQGTDTQYF. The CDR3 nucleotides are TGTGCCAGCAGCGTAGGGGGGGGACAGGGGACAGATACGCAGTATTTT.

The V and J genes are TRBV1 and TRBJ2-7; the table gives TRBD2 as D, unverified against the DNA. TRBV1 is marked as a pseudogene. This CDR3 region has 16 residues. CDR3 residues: CTSSQGGGSGSYEQYF. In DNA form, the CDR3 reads TGCACCAGCAGCCAAGGAGGCGGGAGTGGCTCCTACGAGCAGTACTTC.

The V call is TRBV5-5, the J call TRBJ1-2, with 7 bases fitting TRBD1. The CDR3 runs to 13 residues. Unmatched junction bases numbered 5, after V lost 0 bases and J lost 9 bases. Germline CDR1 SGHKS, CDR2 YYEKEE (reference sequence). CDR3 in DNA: TGTGCCAGCAGCTTGGGTCAGGGGGAAAGCTACACCTTC. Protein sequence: CASSLGQGESYTF.

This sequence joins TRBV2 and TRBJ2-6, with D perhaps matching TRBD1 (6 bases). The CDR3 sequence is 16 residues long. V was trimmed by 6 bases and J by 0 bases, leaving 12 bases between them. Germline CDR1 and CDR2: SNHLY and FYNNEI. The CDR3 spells CASSLDSLSGANVLTF. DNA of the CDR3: TGTGCCAGCAGCCTGGACAGTCTCTCTGGGGCCAACGTCCTGACTTTC.

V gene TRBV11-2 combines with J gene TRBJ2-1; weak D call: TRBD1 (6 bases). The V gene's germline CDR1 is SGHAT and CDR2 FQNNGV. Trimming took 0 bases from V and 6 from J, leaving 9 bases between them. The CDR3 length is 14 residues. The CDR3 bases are TGTGCCAGCAGCTTAGAGAGAGGGGGCAATGAGCAGTTCTTC. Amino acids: CASSLERGGNEQFF.

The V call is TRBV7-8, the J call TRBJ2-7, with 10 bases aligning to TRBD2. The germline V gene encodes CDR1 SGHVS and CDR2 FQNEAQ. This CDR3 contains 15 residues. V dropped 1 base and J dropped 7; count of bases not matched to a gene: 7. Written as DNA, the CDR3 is TGTGCCAGCAGCTTAGTAGGGCTAGCGGGAGTTGAGCAGTACTTC. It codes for CASSLVGLAGVEQYF.

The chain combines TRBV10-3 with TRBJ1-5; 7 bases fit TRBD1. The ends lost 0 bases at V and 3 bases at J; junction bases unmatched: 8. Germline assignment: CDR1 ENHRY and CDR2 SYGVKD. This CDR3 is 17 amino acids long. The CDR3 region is CAISESPRGGLNQPQHF. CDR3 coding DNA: TGTGCCATCAGTGAGTCGCCTCGAGGGGGCCTCAATCAGCCCCAGCATTTT.

The CDR3 nucleotides read TGTGCCAGCAGAGGACAGTATAGCAATCAGCCCCAGCATTTT. This gives the protein CASRGQYSNQPQHF. The V gene is TRBV2, the J gene TRBJ1-5, with a tentative D call TRBD1 (6 bases). V lost 6 bases and J lost 0, with 9 bases in between. Germline V gene lookup returns CDR1 SNHLY and CDR2 FYNNEI. The CDR3 length is 14 residues. Full variable domain (rest looked up from reference TRBV2 and TRBJ1-5): EPEVTQTPSHQVTQMGQEVILRCVPISNHLYFYWYRQILGQKVEFLVSFYNNEISEKSEIFDDQFSVERPDGSNFTLKIRSTKLEDSAMYFCASRGQYSNQPQHFGDGTRLSIL.

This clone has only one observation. The CDR3 DNA is TGTGCCAGCAGTGAATCTGGTGCCCTTGCGATCTACGAGCAGTACTTC. The encoded protein is CASSESGALAIYEQYF. The rearrangement uses TRBV25-1 and TRBJ2-7; D is unclear. In germline, CDR1 is MGHDK, CDR2 SYGVNS. This CDR3 comprises 16 residues. V was shortened by 1 base and J by 3 bases, with 16 bases between the two germline ends.

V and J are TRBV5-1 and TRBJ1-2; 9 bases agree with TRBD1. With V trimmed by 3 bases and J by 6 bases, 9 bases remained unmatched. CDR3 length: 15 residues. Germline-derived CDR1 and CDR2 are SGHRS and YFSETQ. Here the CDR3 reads CASSSDRGGWNGYTF. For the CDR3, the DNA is TGCGCCAGCAGCTCCGACAGGGGGGGGTGGAATGGCTACACCTTC.

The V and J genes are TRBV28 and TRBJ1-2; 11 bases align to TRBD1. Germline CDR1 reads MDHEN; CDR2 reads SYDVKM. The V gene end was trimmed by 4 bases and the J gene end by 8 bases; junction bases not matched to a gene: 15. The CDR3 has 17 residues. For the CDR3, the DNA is TGTGCCAGCAGTTCCGGAGTCAGGACAGGGGGCAGAGTCGGCTACACCTTC. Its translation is CASSSGVRTGGRVGYTF.

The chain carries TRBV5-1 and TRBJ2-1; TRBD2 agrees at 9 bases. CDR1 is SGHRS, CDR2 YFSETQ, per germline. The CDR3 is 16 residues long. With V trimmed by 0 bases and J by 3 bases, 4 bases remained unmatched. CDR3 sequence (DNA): TGCGCCAGCAGCTTGGAGACTAGCGGTTTCTACAATGAGCAGTTCTTC. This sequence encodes CASSLETSGFYNEQFF.

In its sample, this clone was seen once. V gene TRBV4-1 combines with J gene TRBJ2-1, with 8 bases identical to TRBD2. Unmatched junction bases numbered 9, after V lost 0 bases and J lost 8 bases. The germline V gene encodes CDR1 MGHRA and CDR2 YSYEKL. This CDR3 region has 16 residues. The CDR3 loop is CASSQDIAGTVDEQFF. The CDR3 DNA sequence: TGCGCCAGCAGCCAAGACATAGCGGGGACGGTCGATGAGCAGTTCTTC.

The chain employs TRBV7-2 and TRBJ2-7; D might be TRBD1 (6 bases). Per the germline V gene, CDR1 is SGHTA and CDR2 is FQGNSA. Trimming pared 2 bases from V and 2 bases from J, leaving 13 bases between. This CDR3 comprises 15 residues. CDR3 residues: CASSLSWGPPYEQYF. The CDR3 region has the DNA TGTGCCAGCAGCTTAAGCTGGGGGCCCCCCTACGAGCAGTACTTC. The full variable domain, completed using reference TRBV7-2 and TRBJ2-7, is GAGVSQSPSNKVTEKGKDVELRCDPISGHTALYWYRQSLGQGLEFLIYFQGNSAPDKSGLPSDRFSAERTGGSVSTLTIQRTQQEDSAVYLCASSLSWGPPYEQYFGPGTRLTVT.

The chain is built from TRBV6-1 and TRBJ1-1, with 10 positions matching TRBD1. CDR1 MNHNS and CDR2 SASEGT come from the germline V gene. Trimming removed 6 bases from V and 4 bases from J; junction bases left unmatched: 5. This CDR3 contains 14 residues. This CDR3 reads CASSADRGSTEAFF. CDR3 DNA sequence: TGTGCCAGCAGCGCGGACAGGGGGAGCACTGAAGCTTTCTTT.

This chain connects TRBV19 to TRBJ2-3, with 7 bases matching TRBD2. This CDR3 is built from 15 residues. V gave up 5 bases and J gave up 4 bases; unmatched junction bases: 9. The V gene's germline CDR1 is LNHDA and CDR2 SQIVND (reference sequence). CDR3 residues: CASSPPTSIADTQYF. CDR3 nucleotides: TGTGCCAGTAGTCCCCCGACTAGCATCGCAGATACGCAGTATTTT.